Listed below are T cell receptor beta chains from one sample, sequenced in a study of shared clonotypes between healthy human individuals. Produced via immunoSEQ multiplex PCR; TCRdb's table is partial and in-frame only. The data hold about 680,000 clones, with 72% observed a single time. The sample consisted of memory CD4+ T cells sorted from blood. These receptors were collected from a woman aged 25 to 39 in good health. Both conserved end residues are part of each CDR3. A D gene is named only where the DNA matches it firmly. A row's size may be missing; if present it is once, few, many or a size class.

>TRBV2|TRBJ2-7|-|-
TGTGCCAGCAGTGGACCGGGAGACACCTACGAGCAGTACTTC
CASSGPGDTYEQYF
>TRBV2|TRBJ2-7|-|-
TGTGCCAGCAATGTGCAGGTTGGGGAGCAGTACTTC
CASNVQVGEQYF
>TRBV6-4|TRBJ2-7|-|-
TGTGCCAGCAGTGACTCGTCAGGGCTTAAGTACTTC
CASSDSSGLKYF
>TRBV21-1|TRBJ2-7|-|-
TGTGCCAGCAGCAATTTCGGCAGAGACTACGAGCAGTACTTC
CASSNFGRDYEQYF
>TRBV5-1|TRBJ2-1|-|few
TGCGCCAGCAGCTGGGACTCGCGGTCCTACAATGAGCAGTTCTTC
CASSWDSRSYNEQFF
>TRBV2|TRBJ2-2|-|-
TGTGCCAGCAGTGATAGGTCGGGAATGGTCGGGGAGCTGTTTTTT
CASSDRSGMVGELFF
>TRBV2|TRBJ2-2|-|many
TGTGCCAGCAGTACCACCACGAACACCGGGGAGCTGTTTTTT
CASSTTTNTGELFF
>TRBV11-3|TRBJ2-1|TRBD2|-
TGTGCCAGCAGCTCAGACCAACTAGCGGGAGTGGGCAATGAGCAGTTCTTC
CASSSDQLAGVGNEQFF
>TRBV2|TRBJ2-3|TRBD2|-
TGTGCCAGCAGTGTAACCGGGACTACCAAGCCCTGGGATACGCAGTATTTT
CASSVTGTTKPWDTQYF
>TRBV7-9|TRBJ2-3|-|-
TGTGCCAGCGGCCTTAACCGGGCCTCGTCGAGGTCGGATACGCAGTATTTT
CASGLNRASSRSDTQYF
>TRBV27|TRBJ1-5|-|-
TGTGCCAGCAGTTTTTTAGGCCAGCCCCAGCATTTT
CASSFLGQPQHF
>TRBV5-1|TRBJ2-3|-|-
TGCGCCAGCAGCTTGCAGTGGGATACGCAGTATTTT
CASSLQWDTQYF
>TRBV15|TRBJ2-2|TRBD2|-
TGTGCCACCAGCAGAGTAAGGGGAGGGTTCGACACCGGGGAGCTGTTTTTT
CATSRVRGGFDTGELFF
>TRBV2|TRBJ2-5|-|-
TGTGCCAGCAATCCCGAAGAGACCCAGTACTTC
CASNPEETQYF
>TRBV7-2|TRBJ2-7|-|-
TGTGCCAGCAGCTCGGTAAATTATGGCCTCTACGAGCAGTACTTC
CASSSVNYGLYEQYF
>TRBV18|TRBJ2-2|-|-
TGTGCCAGCTCACTTGACATCTACACCGGGGAGCTGTTTTTT
CASSLDIYTGELFF
>TRBV7-9|TRBJ2-3|-|few
TGTGCCAGCAGCTTGGGAAATGCAGATACGCAGTATTTT
CASSLGNADTQYF
>TRBV29-1|TRBJ2-2|TRBD1|once
TGCAGCGTTGTAGAGACAGGGCTGAACCCCGCGAACACCGGGGAGCTGTTTTTT
CSVVETGLNPANTGELFF
>TRBV10-2|TRBJ2-1|-|-
TGCGCCAGCAGTGAAGGGGGGCTAGCGGCCGACAATGAGCAGTTCTTC
CASSEGGLAADNEQFF
>TRBV7-9|TRBJ1-1|TRBD1|few
TGTGCCAGCAGCTTAGGGGACAGAGGCCCTGAAGCTTTCTTT
CASSLGDRGPEAFF